A selection of T cell receptor beta chains follows, all from one sample in a study of cytomegalovirus exposure and HLA in healthy donors. Repertoires were generated with immunoSEQ multiplex PCR, while TCRdb's copy carries only in-frame clones and drops some. The sample contains about 150,000 clones, 70% of which appear only once. The source material was PBMCs. Source of these receptors: an older woman in good health and CMV-seropositive. CDR3s include the opening cysteine and the closing phenylalanine or tryptophan. D genes are given only for firm matches. The listing skips clone size in some rows; elsewhere it reads once, few, many or a size class.

>TRBV19|-|TRBJ2-3|14|once
CASSMGTHPDTQYF
TGTGCCAGTAGTATGGGGACTCACCCAGATACGCAGTATTTT
>TRBV29-1|-|TRBJ1-1|13|-
CSVVSRLWTEAFF
TGCAGCGTTGTGAGCAGGCTGTGGACTGAAGCTTTCTTT
>TRBV18|-|TRBJ1-2|13|-
CASSPPMGAGYTF
TGTGCCAGCTCACCACCGATGGGGGCTGGCTACACCTTC
>TRBV5-6|-|TRBJ1-3|15|-
CASSQDRYSGNTIYF
TGTGCCAGCAGCCAAGACAGATACTCTGGAAACACCATATATTTT
>TRBV19|TRBD1|TRBJ2-2|14|-
CASSIEGGAGELFF
TGTGCCAGTAGTATAGAAGGGGGCGCGGGGGAGCTGTTTTTT
>TRBV10-2|-|TRBJ1-4|13|-
CASSETQYEKLFF
TGCGCCAGCAGTGAAACACAGTATGAAAAACTGTTTTTT
>TRBV5-1|-|TRBJ1-3|15|-
CASSLGFGETNTIYF
TGCGCCAGCAGCTTGGGATTTGGGGAGACCAACACCATATATTTT
>TRBV6-6|TRBD1|TRBJ1-2|15|-
CASSLMTGPNYGYTF
TGTGCCAGCAGTTTAATGACAGGGCCTAACTATGGCTACACCTTC
>TRBV4-2|-|TRBJ1-2|15|-
CASSQEAGDNYGYTF
TGTGCCAGCAGCCAAGAGGCAGGGGATAACTATGGCTACACCTTC
>TRBV28|TRBD2|TRBJ2-3|14|-
CASIPGLAADTQYF
TGTGCCAGCATACCGGGACTAGCAGCAGATACGCAGTATTTT
>TRBV10-2|-|TRBJ1-4|13|-
CASSEFLNEKLFF
TGCGCCAGCAGTGAGTTTCTAAATGAAAAACTGTTTTTT